A selection of T cell receptor beta chains follows, all from one sample in a study of neoadjuvant nivolumab and ipilimumab in lung cancer. Profiled with immunoSEQ multiplex PCR; TCRdb holds only in-frame clones, not every one. The data hold tens of thousands of clones, with roughly 91% observed a single time. This specimen was blood, taken before neoadjuvant nivolumab, alone or with ipilimumab. The source is an adult with non-small cell lung cancer. Some clones in this sample may be carry-over from other donors' samples. Both conserved end residues are part of each CDR3. Fields, in order: V gene, J gene, D gene, CDR3 protein, CDR3 DNA. D genes are given only for firm matches.

V: TRBV30; J: TRBJ2-3; D: TRBD2; CDR3: CAWTAEATSGRADTQYF; DNA: TGTGCCTGGACCGCGGAGGCGACTAGCGGGAGGGCAGATACGCAGTATTTT
V: TRBV4-2; J: TRBJ2-2; D: .; CDR3: CASSQEGGANTGELFF; DNA: TGTGCCAGCAGCCAAGAAGGGGGTGCGAACACCGGGGAGCTGTTTTTT
V: TRBV5-4; J: TRBJ2-5; D: TRBD2; CDR3: CASSLRLAGETQYF; DNA: TGTGCCAGCAGCTTGCGACTAGCCGGGGAGACCCAGTACTTC
V: TRBV15; J: TRBJ2-1; D: TRBD1; CDR3: CATSGTGAQFF; DNA: TGTGCCACCAGCGGAACAGGGGCCCAGTTCTTC
V: TRBV7-6; J: TRBJ1-1; D: TRBD1; CDR3: CASSSDRGTNTEAFF; DNA: TGTGCCAGCAGCTCAGACAGGGGTACGAACACTGAAGCTTTCTTT
V: TRBV6-6; J: TRBJ1-5; D: .; CDR3: CASSPDIAQPQHF; DNA: TGTGCCAGCAGTCCGGACATCGCTCAGCCCCAGCATTTT
V: TRBV6-4; J: TRBJ1-1; D: .; CDR3: CASTTDLTTEAFF; DNA: TGTGCCAGCACCACGGACCTGACCACTGAAGCTTTCTTT
V: TRBV30; J: TRBJ1-2; D: .; CDR3: CAWAGVLHGYTF; DNA: TGTGCCTGGGCGGGGGTCCTTCATGGCTACACCTTC
V: TRBV5-1; J: TRBJ1-2; D: .; CDR3: CASGFEGSYGYTF; DNA: TGCGCCAGCGGGTTTGAGGGCTCCTATGGCTACACCTTC
V: TRBV14; J: TRBJ2-5; D: .; CDR3: CASTKGLGETQYF; DNA: TGTGCCAGCACCAAGGGGTTGGGAGAGACCCAGTACTTC
V: TRBV19; J: TRBJ1-1; D: TRBD1; CDR3: CASSATGLNTEAFF; DNA: TGTGCCAGTAGTGCGACAGGGCTGAACACTGAAGCTTTCTTT
V: TRBV5-1; J: TRBJ2-2; D: .; CDR3: CASSFLGAETGELFF; DNA: TGCGCCAGCAGCTTTCTGGGGGCGGAAACCGGGGAGCTGTTTTTT